The entry below describes one TCR beta chain. The record originates from a study of blood T cell repertoires in COVID-19. Study-wide context: COVID-19 samples from acute and convalescent phases originated in the United States, Italy and Spain. The cDNA or gDNA used as material had been derived from T cells, B-cell-depleted T cells, or PBMCs.

Original methodology: Amplified reference gene primers provided the basis for estimating nucleated cell counts. The table came from immunoSEQ multiplex PCR; TCRdb's copy has only in-frame clones and leaves some out. Clonal size and the V and J genes are those of that table, whereas D and trimming came from the DNA. The repertoire holds about 150,000 clones, 78% seen once, with about 14% in the top ten. Trimming at V came to 5 bases and at J to 5 bases, leaving 8 bases not matched to a gene. CDR1 is SGHNT and CDR2 is YENEEA in the germline V gene. The CDR3 length is 17 residues. The receptor was derived from a woman older than 75 with acute or convalescent COVID-19. V is TRBV11-3 and J is TRBJ2-5, with 16 bases lining up with TRBD2. Sequenced input: peripheral blood. CDR3 DNA sequence: TGTGCCAGCAGCCCCGGGACTAGCGGGGGGGCTTCGGAGACCCAGTACTTC. This encodes CASSPGTSGGASETQYF.